The sequence of this TCR beta chain was determined in a study of T cells in Graves' hyperthyroidism and ophthalmopathy. Per the germline V gene, CDR1 is MNHEY and CDR2 is SMNVEV (reference sequence). Trimming cost V 9 bases and J 3 bases, with 15 bases left between them. The CDR3 totals 14 residues. Ophthalmopathy cases met thresholds of Clinical Activity Score at least 3, NOSPECS grade at least 4 and duration under 3 months. The study excluded patients with uncontrolled infection, other autoimmune disease, pregnancy or lactation. PBMCs came from about 10 ml fresh peripheral blood. The investigators amplified TCR beta CDR3 regions from RNA transcripts. HTBI primers drove first-round RT-PCR of the TCR CDR3. TCRdb re-called the multiplex PCR reads through MiXCR, storing one row per CDR3 protein. The table includes under 550,000 distinct CDR3 sequences, 20% detected once.

V usage is TRBV27 and J usage is TRBJ2-1; possible D gene TRBD1, 6 bases. This receptor was taken from a man aged 35-49 years with Graves' ophthalmopathy. Sequences were obtained from blood. As DNA, the CDR3 is TGTGCCAGAACAGGGATGAAATACTACAATGAGCAGTTCTTC. Translated: CARTGMKYYNEQFF.